This T cell receptor beta chain was documented in a study of blood T cell repertoires in COVID-19. Whole-study context: The United States, Italy and Spain were the sources of the acute and convalescent COVID-19 samples. From T cells, B-cell-depleted T cells, or PBMCs came the material, which was cDNA or gDNA.

The method was immunoSEQ multiplex PCR; TCRdb's version includes in-frame clones alone and lacks a portion of them. The repertoire consists of roughly 370,000 clones, with approximately 87% occurring once and the leading ten covering roughly 9.4%. The CDR3 spans 17 residues. J lost 2 bases, V lost 0 bases, and 12 bases had no gene match. CDR1 GTSNPN and CDR2 SVGIG come from the germline V gene (reference sequence). Cohorts were determined from participant-reported clinical history. Donors in Cohort 3 counted as recovered after two negative PCRs, clearance, or symptom resolution. This clonotype was obtained from a woman aged 45-65 years who had recovered from COVID-19. The sequenced sample was PBMCs or T cells enriched from blood (not recorded which). The J gene is TRBJ2-5, the V gene TRBV30, with 7 bases aligning to TRBD2. As DNA, the CDR3 is TGTGCCTGGAGTGTAATTATCCAGCGGGGAAAACAAGAGACCCAGTACTTC. The encoded protein is CAWSVIIQRGKQETQYF.